One sample yielded the 5 T cell receptor beta chains listed below, sequenced in a study of graft-versus-host responses after intestinal transplantation. The culture paired around 200,000 irradiated violet-dye-labeled stimulators with around 200,000 CFSE-labeled responders. Data came from immunoSEQ multiplex PCR; TCRdb stores just in-frame clones and leaves some out. Here the sample spans roughly 1,500 clones, about 60% being singletons. The sample consisted of alloreactive CD8+ T cells from a mixed lymphocyte reaction culture, taken before transplantation. Specified subset: CFSE-low proliferating T cells sorted from approximately 6-day pre-transplant mixed lymphocyte reaction (GvH or HvG direction). All receptors derive from a human patient who was an organ donor for intestinal transplantation.

The gene calls are TRBV13 and TRBJ2-3; 10 bases agree with TRBD2. The CDR3 has 17 residues. Germline values: CDR1 PRHDT, CDR2 FYEKMQ (reference sequence). J was trimmed by 0 bases and V by 5 bases; bases with no gene match: 8. As DNA, the CDR3 is TGTGCCAGCAGCCCCCCCCCTAGCGGGAGTAGCACAGATACGCAGTATTTT. It is translated as CASSPPPSGSSTDTQYF.

The V call is TRBV7-9, the J call TRBJ2-1, with 10 bases lining up with TRBD2. The CDR3 consists of 14 residues. Germline lookup yields CDR1 SEHNR and CDR2 FQNEAQ (reference sequence). With V trimmed by 1 base and J by 9 bases, 3 bases remained unmatched. CDR3 bases: TGTGCCAGCAGCTTAGTTTCTAGCGGGGGTGAGCAGTTCTTC. Translating gives CASSLVSSGGEQFF.

This clone was seen a few times. The V gene is TRBV18, the J gene TRBJ1-1, with D uncertain. The CDR3 totals 13 residues. Trimming removed 5 bases from V and 0 bases from J, with 7 bases in between. In germline, CDR1 is KGHSH, CDR2 LQKENI. The CDR3 loop is CASSGGLNTEAFF. As DNA, the CDR3 is TGTGCCAGCTCAGGCGGTTTGAACACTGAAGCTTTCTTT.

The chain uses TRBV14 and TRBJ2-2; D assignment may be TRBD1 or TRBD2 (5 bases each). V was clipped by 5 bases and J by 6 bases, with 7 bases between them. The CDR3 loop spans 12 amino acids. Looked up from germline, CDR1 is SGHDN and CDR2 is FVKESK. CDR3 DNA: TGTGCCAGCAGCGAGGGGCCCGGGGAGCTGTTTTTT. Amino acid sequence: CASSEGPGELFF.

The rearrangement uses TRBV6-5 and TRBJ2-5; D is uncertain. Germline V gene data show CDR1 as MNHEY and CDR2 as SVGAGI. Trimming pared 2 bases from V and 5 bases from J, leaving 15 bases between. The CDR3 length is 15 residues. This chain's CDR3 is CASSYGSRPSETQYF. For the CDR3, the DNA is TGTGCCAGCAGTTACGGATCCCGCCCAAGTGAGACCCAGTACTTC.